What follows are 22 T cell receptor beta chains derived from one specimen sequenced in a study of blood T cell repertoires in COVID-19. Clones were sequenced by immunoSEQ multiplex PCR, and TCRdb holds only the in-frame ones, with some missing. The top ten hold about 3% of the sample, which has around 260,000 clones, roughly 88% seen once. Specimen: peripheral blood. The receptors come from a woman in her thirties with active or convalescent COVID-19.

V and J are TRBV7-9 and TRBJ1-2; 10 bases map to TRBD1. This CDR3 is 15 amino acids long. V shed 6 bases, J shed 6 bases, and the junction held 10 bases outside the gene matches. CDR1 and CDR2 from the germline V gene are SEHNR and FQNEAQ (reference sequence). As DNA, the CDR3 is TGTGCCAGCAGACCCGACAGGGGGCTCGGGCATGGCTACACCTTC. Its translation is CASRPDRGLGHGYTF.

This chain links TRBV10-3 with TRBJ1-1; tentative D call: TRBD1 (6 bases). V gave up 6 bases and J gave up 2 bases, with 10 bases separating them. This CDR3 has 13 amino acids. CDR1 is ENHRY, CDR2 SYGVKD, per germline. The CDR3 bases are TGTGCCATCAGCAAGGACAGAAACACTGAAGCTTTCTTT. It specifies CAISKDRNTEAFF.

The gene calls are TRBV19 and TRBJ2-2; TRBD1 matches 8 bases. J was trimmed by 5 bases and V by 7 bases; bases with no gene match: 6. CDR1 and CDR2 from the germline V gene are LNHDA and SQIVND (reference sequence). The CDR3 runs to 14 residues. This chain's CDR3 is CASKRQGKTGELFF. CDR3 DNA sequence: TGTGCCAGTAAGCGACAGGGGAAAACCGGGGAGCTGTTTTTT.

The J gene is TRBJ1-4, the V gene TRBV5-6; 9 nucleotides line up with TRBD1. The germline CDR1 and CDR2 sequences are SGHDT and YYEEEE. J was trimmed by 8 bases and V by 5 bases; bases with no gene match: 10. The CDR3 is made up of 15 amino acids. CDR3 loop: CASSTPGQGREKLFF. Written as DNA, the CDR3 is TGTGCCAGCAGTACCCCGGGACAGGGTCGCGAAAAACTGTTTTTT.

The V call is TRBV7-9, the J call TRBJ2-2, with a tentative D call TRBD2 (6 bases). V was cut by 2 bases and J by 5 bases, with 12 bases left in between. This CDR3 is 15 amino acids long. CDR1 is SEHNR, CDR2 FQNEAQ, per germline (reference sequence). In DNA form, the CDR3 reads TGTGCCAGCAGCTTAACTAGGGGAGGAACCGGGGAGCTGTTTTTT. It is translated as CASSLTRGGTGELFF.

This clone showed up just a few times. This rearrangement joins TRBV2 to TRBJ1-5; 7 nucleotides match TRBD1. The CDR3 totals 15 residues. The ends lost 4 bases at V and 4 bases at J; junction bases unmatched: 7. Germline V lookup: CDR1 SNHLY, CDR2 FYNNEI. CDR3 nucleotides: TGTGCCAGCAGTGGGTCGGGACAGAAAAATCAGCCCCAGCATTTT. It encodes CASSGSGQKNQPQHF.

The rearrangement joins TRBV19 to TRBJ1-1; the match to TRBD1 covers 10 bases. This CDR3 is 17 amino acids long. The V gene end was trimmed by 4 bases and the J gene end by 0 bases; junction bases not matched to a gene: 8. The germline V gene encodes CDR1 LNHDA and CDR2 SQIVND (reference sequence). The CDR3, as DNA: TGTGCCAGTAGTAACCTTCGACAGGGGGCTATGAACACTGAAGCTTTCTTT. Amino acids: CASSNLRQGAMNTEAFF. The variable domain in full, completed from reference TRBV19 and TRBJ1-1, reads DGGITQSPKYLFRKEGQNVTLSCEQNLNHDAMYWYRQDPGQGLRLIYYSQIVNDFQKGDIAEGYSVSREKKESFPLTVTSAQKNPTAFYLCASSNLRQGAMNTEAFFGQGTRLTVV.

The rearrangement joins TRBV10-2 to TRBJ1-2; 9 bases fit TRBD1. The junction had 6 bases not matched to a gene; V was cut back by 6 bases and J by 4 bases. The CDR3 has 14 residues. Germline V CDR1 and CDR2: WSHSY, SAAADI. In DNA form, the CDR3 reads TGCGCCAGCAGACAGGGGGCGACGAGCTATGGCTACACCTTC. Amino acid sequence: CASRQGATSYGYTF.

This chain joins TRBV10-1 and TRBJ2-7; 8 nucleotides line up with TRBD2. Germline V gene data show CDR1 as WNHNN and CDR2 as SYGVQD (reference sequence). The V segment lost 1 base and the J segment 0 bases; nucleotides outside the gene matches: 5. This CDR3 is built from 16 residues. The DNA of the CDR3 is TGCGCCAGCAGTGAGTGGGGACTAGGGAGCTCCTACGAGCAGTACTTC. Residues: CASSEWGLGSSYEQYF.

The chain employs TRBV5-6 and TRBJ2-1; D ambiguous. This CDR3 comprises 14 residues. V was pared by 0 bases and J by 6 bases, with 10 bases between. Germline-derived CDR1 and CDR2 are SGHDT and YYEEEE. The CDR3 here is CASSLGGSGNEQFF. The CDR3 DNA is TGTGCCAGCAGCTTGGGTGGGTCGGGCAATGAGCAGTTCTTC. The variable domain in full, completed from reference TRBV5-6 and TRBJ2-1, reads DAGVTQSPTHLIKTRGQQVTLRCSPKSGHDTVSWYQQALGQGPQFIFQYYEEEERQRGNFPDRFSGHQFPNYSSELNVNALLLGDSALYLCASSLGGSGNEQFFGPGTRLTVL.

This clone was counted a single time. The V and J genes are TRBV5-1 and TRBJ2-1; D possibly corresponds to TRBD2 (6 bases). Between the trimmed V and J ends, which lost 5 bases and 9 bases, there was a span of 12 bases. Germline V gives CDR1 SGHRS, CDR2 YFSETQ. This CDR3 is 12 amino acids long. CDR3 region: CASRGLTTEQFF. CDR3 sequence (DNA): TGCGCCAGCAGGGGACTTACAACTGAGCAGTTCTTC.

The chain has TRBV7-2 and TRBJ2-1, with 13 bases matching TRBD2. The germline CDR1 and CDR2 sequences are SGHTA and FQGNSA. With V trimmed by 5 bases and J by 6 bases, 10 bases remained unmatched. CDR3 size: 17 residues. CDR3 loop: CASSPRRTSGGSNEQFF. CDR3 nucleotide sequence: TGTGCCAGCAGCCCACGAAGGACTAGCGGGGGTAGCAATGAGCAGTTCTTC.

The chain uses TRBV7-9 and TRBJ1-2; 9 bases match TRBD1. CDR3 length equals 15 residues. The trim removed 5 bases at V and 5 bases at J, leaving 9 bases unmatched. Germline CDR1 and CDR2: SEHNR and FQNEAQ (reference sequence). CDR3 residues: CASSPRDRVWYGYTF. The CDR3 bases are TGTGCCAGCAGCCCCCGGGACAGGGTATGGTATGGCTACACCTTC. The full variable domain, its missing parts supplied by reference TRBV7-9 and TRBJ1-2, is DTGVSQNPRHKITKRGQNVTFRCDPISEHNRLYWYRQTLGQGPEFLTYFQNEAQLEKSRLLSDRFSAERPKGSFSTLEIQRTEQGDSAMYLCASSPRDRVWYGYTFGSGTRLTVV.

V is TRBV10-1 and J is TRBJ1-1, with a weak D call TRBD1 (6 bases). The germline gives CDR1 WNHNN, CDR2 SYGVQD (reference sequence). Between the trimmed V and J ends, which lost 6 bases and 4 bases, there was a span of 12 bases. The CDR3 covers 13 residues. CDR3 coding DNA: TGCGCCAGCAGCTATGGACAGCTCACTGAAGCTTTCTTT. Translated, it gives CASSYGQLTEAFF.

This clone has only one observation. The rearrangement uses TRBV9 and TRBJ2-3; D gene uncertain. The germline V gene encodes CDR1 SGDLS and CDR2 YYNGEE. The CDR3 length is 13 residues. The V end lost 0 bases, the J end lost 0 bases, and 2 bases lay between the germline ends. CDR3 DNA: TGTGCCAGCAGCGTAGCTAGCACAGATACGCAGTATTTT. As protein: CASSVASTDTQYF.

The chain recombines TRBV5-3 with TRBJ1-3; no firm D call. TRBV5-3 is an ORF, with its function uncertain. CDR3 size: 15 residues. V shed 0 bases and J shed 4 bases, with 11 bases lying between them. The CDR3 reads CARSLGDGEGNTIYF. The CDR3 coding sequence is TGTGCCAGAAGCTTGGGCGACGGGGAGGGAAACACCATATATTTT.

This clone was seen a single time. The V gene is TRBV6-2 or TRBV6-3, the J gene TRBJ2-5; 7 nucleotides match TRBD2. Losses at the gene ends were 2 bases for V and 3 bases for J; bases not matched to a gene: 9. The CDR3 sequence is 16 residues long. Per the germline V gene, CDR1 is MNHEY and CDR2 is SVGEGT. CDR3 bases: TGTGCCAGCAGTTACCCCAGGGAGGGAGTAGAAGAGACCCAGTACTTC. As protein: CASSYPREGVEETQYF.

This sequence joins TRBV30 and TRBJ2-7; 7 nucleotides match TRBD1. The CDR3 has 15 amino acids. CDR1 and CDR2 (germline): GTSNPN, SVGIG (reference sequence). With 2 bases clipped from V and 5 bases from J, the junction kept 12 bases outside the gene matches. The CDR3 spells CAWSPLGQVVDEQYF. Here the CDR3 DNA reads TGTGCCTGGAGTCCCCTCGGACAGGTGGTCGACGAGCAGTACTTC. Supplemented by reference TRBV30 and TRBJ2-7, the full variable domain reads SQTIHQWPATLVQPVGSPLSLECTVEGTSNPNLYWYRQAAGRGLQLLFYSVGIGQISSEVPQNLSASRPQDRQFILSSKKLLLSDSGFYLCAWSPLGQVVDEQYFGPGTRLTVT.

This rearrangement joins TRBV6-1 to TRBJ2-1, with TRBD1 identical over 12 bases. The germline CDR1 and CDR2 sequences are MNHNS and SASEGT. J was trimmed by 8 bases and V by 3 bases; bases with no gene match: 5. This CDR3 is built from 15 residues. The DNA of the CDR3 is TGTGCCAGCAGTGACCTCGGGACAGGGGGCCATGAGCAGTTCTTC. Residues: CASSDLGTGGHEQFF.

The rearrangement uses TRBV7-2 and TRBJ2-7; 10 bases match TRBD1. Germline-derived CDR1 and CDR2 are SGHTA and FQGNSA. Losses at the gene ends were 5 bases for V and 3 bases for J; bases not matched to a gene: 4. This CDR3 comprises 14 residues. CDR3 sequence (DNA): TGTGCCAGCAGCAAGACAGGGGGCAGCTACGAGCAGTACTTC. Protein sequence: CASSKTGGSYEQYF.

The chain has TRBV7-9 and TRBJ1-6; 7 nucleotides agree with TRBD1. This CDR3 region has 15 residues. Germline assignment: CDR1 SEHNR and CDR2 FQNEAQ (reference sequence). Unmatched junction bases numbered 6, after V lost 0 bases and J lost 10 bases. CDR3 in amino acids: CASSLAGQLASPLHF. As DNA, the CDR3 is TGTGCCAGCAGCTTAGCGGGACAGCTCGCATCACCCCTCCACTTT.

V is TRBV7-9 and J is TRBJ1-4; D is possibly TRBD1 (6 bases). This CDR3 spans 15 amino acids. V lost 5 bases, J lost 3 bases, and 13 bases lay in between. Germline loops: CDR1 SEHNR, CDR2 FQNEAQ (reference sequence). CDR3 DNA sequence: TGTGCCAGCAGCCCGCCTCGGACAGCTAATGAAAAACTGTTTTTT. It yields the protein CASSPPRTANEKLFF.